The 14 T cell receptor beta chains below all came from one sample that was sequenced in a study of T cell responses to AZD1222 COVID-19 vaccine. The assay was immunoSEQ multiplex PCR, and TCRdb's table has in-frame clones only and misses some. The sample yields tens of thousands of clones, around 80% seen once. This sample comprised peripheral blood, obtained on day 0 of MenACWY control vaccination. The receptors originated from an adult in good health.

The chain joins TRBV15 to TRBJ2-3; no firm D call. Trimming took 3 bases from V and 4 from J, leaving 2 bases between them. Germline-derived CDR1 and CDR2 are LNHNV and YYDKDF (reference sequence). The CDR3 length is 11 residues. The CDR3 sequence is CATSSADTQYF. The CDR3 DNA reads TGTGCCACCAGCAGTGCAGATACGCAGTATTTT.

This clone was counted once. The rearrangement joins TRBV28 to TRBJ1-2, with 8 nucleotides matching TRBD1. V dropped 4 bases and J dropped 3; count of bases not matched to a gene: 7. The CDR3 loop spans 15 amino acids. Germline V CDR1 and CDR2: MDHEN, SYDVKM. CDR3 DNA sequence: TGTGCCAGCAGTTCCCCAGGGGGCGCGGACTATGGCTACACCTTC. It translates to CASSSPGGADYGYTF.

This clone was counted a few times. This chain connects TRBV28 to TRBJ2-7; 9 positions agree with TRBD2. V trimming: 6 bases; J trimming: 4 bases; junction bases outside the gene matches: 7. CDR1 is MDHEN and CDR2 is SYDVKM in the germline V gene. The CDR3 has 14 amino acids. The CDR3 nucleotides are TGTGCCAGCAGAACAATTAGCGGGAGTTACGAGCAGTACTTC. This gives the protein CASRTISGSYEQYF. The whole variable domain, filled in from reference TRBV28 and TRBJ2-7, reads DVKVTQSSRYLVKRTGEKVFLECVQDMDHENMFWYRQDPGLGLRLIYFSYDVKMKEKGDIPEGYSVSREKKERFSLILESASTNQTSMYLCASRTISGSYEQYFGPGTRLTVT.

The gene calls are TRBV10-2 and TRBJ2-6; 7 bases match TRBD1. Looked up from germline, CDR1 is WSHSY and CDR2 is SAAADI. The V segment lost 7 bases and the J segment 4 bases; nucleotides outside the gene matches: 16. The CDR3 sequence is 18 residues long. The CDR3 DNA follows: TGCGCCAGCACCCAGTCCTCCACAGGGGCAACGGGGGCCAACGTCCTGACTTTC. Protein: CASTQSSTGATGANVLTF.

For the CDR3, the DNA is TGTGCCAGCCAGGAATCCGGGGGGGCGAACACCGGGGAGCTGTTTTTT. It specifies CASQESGGANTGELFF. The V call is TRBV7-7, the J call TRBJ2-2; TRBD2 matches 8 bases. The CDR3 is 16 amino acids. Germline V gene lookup returns CDR1 SSHAT and CDR2 FNYEAQ (reference sequence). V was clipped by 8 bases and J by 0 bases; unmatched bases: 8.

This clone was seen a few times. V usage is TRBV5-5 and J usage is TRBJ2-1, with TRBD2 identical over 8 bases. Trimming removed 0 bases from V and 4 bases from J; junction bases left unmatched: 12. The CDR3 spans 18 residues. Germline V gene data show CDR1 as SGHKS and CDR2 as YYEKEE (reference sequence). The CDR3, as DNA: TGTGCCAGCAGCTTGGCCGCGGGGGGTAGCGGGATATACAATGAGCAGTTCTTC. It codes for CASSLAAGGSGIYNEQFF.

The CDR3 DNA sequence: TGTGCCCAAACTAGCGGAACGGCCGGGGAGCTGTTTTTT. Its translation is CAQTSGTAGELFF. The V and J genes are TRBV30 and TRBJ2-2, with TRBD2 matching 8 bases. The germline gives CDR1 GTSNPN, CDR2 SVGIG (reference sequence). After removal of 8 bases from V and 6 bases from J, the junction contained 8 bases not matched to a gene. This CDR3 contains 13 residues.

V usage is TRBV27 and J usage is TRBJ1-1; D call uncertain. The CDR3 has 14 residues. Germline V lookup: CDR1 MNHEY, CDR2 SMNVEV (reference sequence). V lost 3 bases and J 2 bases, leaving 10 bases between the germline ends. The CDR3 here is CASSFWGGNTEAFF. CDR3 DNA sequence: TGTGCCAGCAGTTTCTGGGGAGGAAACACTGAAGCTTTCTTT.

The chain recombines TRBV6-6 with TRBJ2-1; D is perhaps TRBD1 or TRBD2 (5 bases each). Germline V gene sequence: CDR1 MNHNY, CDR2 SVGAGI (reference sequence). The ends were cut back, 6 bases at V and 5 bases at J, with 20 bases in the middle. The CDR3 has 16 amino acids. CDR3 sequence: CASRRRAGTTHNEQFF. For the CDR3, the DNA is TGTGCCAGCAGGCGACGCGCCGGGACGACTCACAATGAGCAGTTCTTC.

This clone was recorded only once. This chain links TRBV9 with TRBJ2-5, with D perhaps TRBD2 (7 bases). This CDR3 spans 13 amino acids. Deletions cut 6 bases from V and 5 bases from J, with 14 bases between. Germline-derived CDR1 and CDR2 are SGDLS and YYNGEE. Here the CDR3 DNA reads TGTGCCAGCAACAGGGAGGGTAGGGAGACCCAGTACTTC. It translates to CASNREGRETQYF.

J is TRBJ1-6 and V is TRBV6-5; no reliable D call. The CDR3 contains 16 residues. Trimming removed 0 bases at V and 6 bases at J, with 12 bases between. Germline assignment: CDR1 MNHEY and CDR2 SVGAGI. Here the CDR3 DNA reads TGTGCCAGCAGTTACTCGACATTATTAACTAATTCACCCCTCCACTTT. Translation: CASSYSTLLTNSPLHF.

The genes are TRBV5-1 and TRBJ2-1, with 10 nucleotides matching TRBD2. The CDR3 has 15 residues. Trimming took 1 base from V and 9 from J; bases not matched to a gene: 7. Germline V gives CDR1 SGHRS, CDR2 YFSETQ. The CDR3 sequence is CASSLYASGSGEQFF. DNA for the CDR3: TGCGCCAGCAGCTTGTACGCTAGCGGGAGTGGTGAGCAGTTCTTC. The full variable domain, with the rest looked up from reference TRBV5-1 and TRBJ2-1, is KAGVTQTPRYLIKTRGQQVTLSCSPISGHRSVSWYQQTPGQGLQFLFEYFSETQRNKGNFPGRFSGRQFSNSRSEMNVSTLELGDSALYLCASSLYASGSGEQFFGPGTRLTVL.

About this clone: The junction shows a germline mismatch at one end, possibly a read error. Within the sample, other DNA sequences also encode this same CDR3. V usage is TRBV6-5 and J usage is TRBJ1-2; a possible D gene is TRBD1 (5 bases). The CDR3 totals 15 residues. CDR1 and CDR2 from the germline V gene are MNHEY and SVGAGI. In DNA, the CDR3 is TGCGCCAGCAGTTACTCGAGCAGGGCCGACTATGGCTACACCTTC. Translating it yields CASSYSSRADYGYTF.

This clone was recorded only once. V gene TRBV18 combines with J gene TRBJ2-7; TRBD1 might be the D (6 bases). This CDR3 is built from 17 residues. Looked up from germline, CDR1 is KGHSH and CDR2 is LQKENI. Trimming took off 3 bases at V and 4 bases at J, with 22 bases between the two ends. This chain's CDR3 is CASSPRELGPGAYEQYV. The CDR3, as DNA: TGTGCCAGCTCACCCAGGGAACTGGGGCCAGGGGCTTACGAGCAGTACGTC.